Shown below are 16 T cell receptor beta chains from a single sample sequenced in a study of blood T cell repertoires in COVID-19 (dated by TCRdb to 2020 to 2022). Libraries came from the immunoSEQ multiplex PCR assay. In its TCRdb copy, this immuneACCESS table keeps in-frame sequences only and misses some clones. Where compared with another copy, unresolved V genes explain less than half of these, and the others have no known cause. The sample table contains some 95,000 clones; only one count was recorded for approximately 80% of them. Around 7% of the sample goes to the ten largest clones. Sequenced sample: peripheral blood. The receptor source for this set is a man in his sixties or seventies with acute or convalescent COVID-19.

The genes are TRBV18 and TRBJ2-7; weak D call: TRBD1 (10 bases). V was clipped by 6 bases and J by 6 bases, with 18 bases between them. The CDR3 has 14 residues. Germline-derived CDR1 and CDR2 are KGHSH and LQKENI. The CDR3 DNA is TGTGCCAGCTCCCGGGACAGGGGACTAGCCGAGCAGTACGTC. Protein sequence: CASSRDRGLAEQYV.

The V call is TRBV5-1, the J call TRBJ2-7, with D possibly TRBD1 on 6 matching bases. CDR3 length: 16 residues. Trimming cost V 4 bases and J 5 bases, with 22 bases left between them. Germline values: CDR1 SGHRS, CDR2 YFSETQ. The CDR3 DNA sequence: TGCGCCAGCAGCCCTACCTCCGGCAGGGGCGCCGACGAGCAGTACTTC. Translation: CASSPTSGRGADEQYF.

This clone was seen only a few times. The chain combines TRBV6-5 with TRBJ2-1; D remains ambiguous. Trimming cost V 0 bases and J 7 bases, with 10 bases left between them. CDR1 MNHEY and CDR2 SVGAGI come from the germline V gene. The CDR3 has 14 amino acids. CDR3 amino acids: CASSYSTSRNEQFF. CDR3 sequence (DNA): TGTGCCAGCAGTTACTCGACTTCAAGGAATGAGCAGTTCTTC.

The gene calls are TRBV7-3 and TRBJ2-1; the D gene is possibly TRBD1 (5 bases). This CDR3 spans 14 amino acids. Germline CDR1 SGHTA, CDR2 FQGTGA. The V and J ends lost 1 base and 7 bases respectively, with 11 bases between them. The CDR3 DNA is TGTGCCAGCAGCTTAATGCCAGGGTGGAATGAGCAGTTCTTC. As protein: CASSLMPGWNEQFF.

About this clone: At the DNA level, this CDR3 is encoded by other sequences in the same sample as well. V and J are TRBV7-2 and TRBJ1-2; D is uncertain. Trimming took 1 base from V and 2 from J, leaving 8 bases between them. The CDR3 loop spans 14 amino acids. The V gene's germline CDR1 is SGHTA and CDR2 FQGNSA. CDR3 sequence reads: CASSLGHSNYGYTF. CDR3 sequence (DNA): TGTGCCAGCAGCTTAGGACACTCCAACTATGGCTACACCTTC.

The chain combines TRBV29-1 with TRBJ2-7, with TRBD1 identical over 9 bases. V was pared by 5 bases and J by 5 bases, with 10 bases of the junction left unmatched. Per germline, CDR1 SQVTM and CDR2 ANQGSEA. This CDR3 has 14 amino acids. This CDR3 is CSVMSPGQGDEQYF. CDR3 nucleotide sequence: TGCAGCGTTATGTCTCCGGGACAGGGCGACGAGCAGTACTTC.

This clone has a handful of counts. The gene calls are TRBV19 and TRBJ1-4, with D unclear. This CDR3 contains 15 residues. Germline V gene sequence: CDR1 LNHDA, CDR2 SQIVND (reference sequence). V gave up 4 bases and J gave up 0 bases, with 9 bases separating them. The CDR3 spells CASSRIGATNEKLFF. The CDR3 DNA reads TGTGCCAGTAGTAGAATAGGAGCAACTAATGAAAAACTGTTTTTT.

This chain links TRBV24-1 with TRBJ1-2; 7 positions match TRBD1. CDR3 length equals 12 residues. Germline V lookup: CDR1 KGHDR, CDR2 SFDVKD. Trimming at V came to 7 bases and at J to 5 bases, leaving 3 bases not matched to a gene. This CDR3 reads CATRTGWYGYTF. The CDR3 region has the DNA TGTGCCACCAGGACAGGGTGGTATGGCTACACCTTC.

This clone was seen a handful of times. The V call is TRBV5-5, the J call TRBJ2-3, with TRBD2 identical over 10 bases. The CDR3 contains 16 residues. Germline V gene data show CDR1 as SGHKS and CDR2 as YYEKEE (reference sequence). V was pared by 4 bases and J by 6 bases, with 11 bases of the junction left unmatched. The CDR3 nucleotides read TGTGCCAGCAGCGAATCTCCTAGCGGGAGTAAGGATACGCAGTATTTT. Translating it yields CASSESPSGSKDTQYF.

The chain has TRBV4-1 and TRBJ2-2; D is ambiguous. The CDR3 sequence is 14 residues long. From germline, CDR1 is MGHRA and CDR2 YSYEKL. Trimming cost V 2 bases and J 0 bases, with 4 bases left between them. The CDR3 region is CASSQLANTGELFF. The CDR3 DNA is TGCGCCAGCAGCCAACTAGCGAACACCGGGGAGCTGTTTTTT.

This clone was picked up a small number of times. The CDR3 is CASSPGLAAYEQYF. The CDR3 DNA reads TGTGCCAGCAGCCCAGGACTAGCGGCCTACGAGCAGTACTTC. The gene calls are TRBV28 and TRBJ2-7, with 10 bases that match TRBD2. Germline loops: CDR1 MDHEN, CDR2 SYDVKM. Trimming cost V 6 bases and J 2 bases; bases outside gene matches: 4. This CDR3 is built from 14 residues.

CDR3 sequence reads: CATSPRTGGPTDTQYF. For the CDR3, the DNA is TGTGCCACCAGCCCTCGAACAGGGGGCCCCACAGATACGCAGTATTTT. The chain couples TRBV24-1 to TRBJ2-3; 9 positions agree with TRBD1. The CDR3 runs to 16 residues. In germline, CDR1 is KGHDR, CDR2 SFDVKD. V dropped 7 bases and J dropped 2; count of bases not matched to a gene: 9.

The rearrangement joins TRBV2 to TRBJ1-4; 7 bases agree with TRBD1. CDR3 length: 14 amino acids. With V trimmed by 4 bases and J by 5 bases, 4 bases remained unmatched. The germline V gene encodes CDR1 SNHLY and CDR2 FYNNEI. CDR3 loop: CASSAGQINEKLFF. The CDR3, as DNA: TGTGCCAGCAGTGCGGGACAGATCAATGAAAAACTGTTTTTT.

This clone was detected only once. This chain uses TRBV5-1 with TRBJ2-3, with TRBD2 matching 8 bases. V shed 0 bases and J 6 bases; nucleotides not matched to a gene: 3. The CDR3 contains 14 residues. The germline CDR1 and CDR2 sequences are SGHRS and YFSETQ. The CDR3 coding sequence is TGCGCCAGCAGCTTGGGACTAGCGCCGGATACGCAGTATTTT. Translation: CASSLGLAPDTQYF.

This clone was found a few times. The chain links TRBV24-1 to TRBJ2-1; 8 bases align to TRBD1. CDR1 KGHDR and CDR2 SFDVKD come from the germline V gene. The CDR3 covers 14 residues. J was trimmed by 5 bases and V by 4 bases; bases with no gene match: 3. CDR3: CATSDGTGHNEQFF. The CDR3 DNA reads as TGTGCCACCAGTGACGGGACAGGTCACAATGAGCAGTTCTTC.

The J gene is TRBJ1-6, the V gene TRBV7-8; D might be TRBD1 (6 bases). The CDR3 extends over 19 amino acids. V was clipped by 4 bases and J by 2 bases, with 21 bases between them. Germline CDR1 and CDR2: SGHVS and FQNEAQ. The CDR3 region has the DNA TGTGCCAGCAGCTCCCTACAGGGAGGGTTGAGGACCTATAATTCACCCCTCCACTTT. This sequence encodes CASSSLQGGLRTYNSPLHF.